This T cell receptor (beta chain) was sequenced during a study of blood T cell repertoires in COVID-19. This CDR3 is 14 amino acids long. J lost 4 bases, V lost 4 bases, and 1 base had no gene match. Germline lookup yields CDR1 SSHAT and CDR2 FNYEAQ (reference sequence). Here immunoSEQ multiplex PCR was the method, and the copy in TCRdb shows in-frame clones only, minus some. Of fewer than 300,000 clones listed, roughly 90% are singletons. The sequence was collected from a young man with active or convalescent COVID-19. Sequenced sample: peripheral blood. The chain has TRBV7-7 and TRBJ2-5, with 12 bases fitting TRBD2. The CDR3 coding sequence is TGTGCCAGCAGCTCTAGCGGGGGGGGAGAGACCCAGTACTTC. It yields the protein CASSSSGGGETQYF.